This TCR beta chain was sequenced for a study of cytomegalovirus exposure and HLA in healthy donors. Whole-study findings and limits: Across donors, presence/absence analyses took sequencing depth to be roughly uniform. Altogether, 160 or so TCR beta chains were recorded as cytomegalovirus-associated.

PCR employed 60 Vbeta and 13 Jbeta primers. The table came from immunoSEQ multiplex PCR; TCRdb's copy has only in-frame clones and leaves some out. This sample contains about 200,000 clones. A word on this clone: Its cognate antigen is unknown.

The origin of this receptor is a girl aged 2 to 10 in good health and CMV-seropositive. The sequencing input was PBMCs.

CDR3 region: CASSPATGVLAEAFF. CDR3 sequence (DNA): TGTGCCAGCTCACCAGCGACAGGGGTGTTAGCTGAAGCTTTCTTT. The chain couples TRBV18 to TRBJ1-1; the match to TRBD1 covers 8 bases. Germline lookup yields CDR1 KGHSH and CDR2 LQKENI. CDR3 length: 15 residues. V lost 2 bases to trimming and J lost 6 bases; unmatched junction nucleotides: 8.